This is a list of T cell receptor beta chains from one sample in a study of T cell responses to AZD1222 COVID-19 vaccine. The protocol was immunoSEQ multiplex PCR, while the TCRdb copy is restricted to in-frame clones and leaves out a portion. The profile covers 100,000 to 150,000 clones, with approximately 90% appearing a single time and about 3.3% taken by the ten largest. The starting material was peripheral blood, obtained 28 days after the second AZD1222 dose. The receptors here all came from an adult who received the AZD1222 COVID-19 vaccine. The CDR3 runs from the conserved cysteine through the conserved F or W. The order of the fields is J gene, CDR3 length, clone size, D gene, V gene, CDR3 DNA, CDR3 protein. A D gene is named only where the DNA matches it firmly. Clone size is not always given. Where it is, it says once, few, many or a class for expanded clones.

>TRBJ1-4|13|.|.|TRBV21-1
TGTGCCGGGACAGGGGGACCTAATGAAAAACTGTTTTTT
CAGTGGPNEKLFF
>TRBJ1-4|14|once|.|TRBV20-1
TGCAGTGCTAGTCCCGGGTCCACTAATGAAAAACTGTTTTTT
CSASPGSTNEKLFF
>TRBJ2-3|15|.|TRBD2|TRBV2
TGTGCCAGCAGTACCGGGACTAGAAGGTCAGATACGCAGTATTTT
CASSTGTRRSDTQYF
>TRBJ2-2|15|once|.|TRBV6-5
TGTGCCAGCAGTTACGTGGGACAGAACACCGGGGAGCTGTTTTTT
CASSYVGQNTGELFF
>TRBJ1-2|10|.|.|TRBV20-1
TGCAGTGCTGTCTGGGGTGGCTACACCTTC
CSAVWGGYTF
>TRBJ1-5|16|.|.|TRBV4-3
TGCGCCAGCAGCCAAGTCTGTGCAGCCACCTATCAGCCCCAGCATTTT
CASSQVCAATYQPQHF
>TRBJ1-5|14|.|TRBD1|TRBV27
TGTGCCAGCAGTTGGGCAGGGGGGAATCAGCCCCAGCATTTT
CASSWAGGNQPQHF
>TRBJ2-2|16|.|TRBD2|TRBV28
TGTGCCTGCATTCGGGGCGGGAGCTCTAATTTCGGGGAGCTGTTTTTT
CACIRGGSSNFGELFF
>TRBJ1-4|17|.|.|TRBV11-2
TGTGCCAGCAGCTGGGGGGCCAACCTTGCCCCTAATGAAAAACTGTTTTTT
CASSWGANLAPNEKLFF
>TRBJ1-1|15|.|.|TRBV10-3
TGTGCCATCAGTGAGCGGCTGGACAGTAGCACTGAAGCTTTCTTT
CAISERLDSSTEAFF
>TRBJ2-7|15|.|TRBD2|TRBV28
TGTGCCAGCAGTCCGGGGATAGCGGGAGGCTACGAGCAGTACTTC
CASSPGIAGGYEQYF
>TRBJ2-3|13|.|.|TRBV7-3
TGTGCCAGCAGCTTAATAAGCACAGATACGCAGTATTTT
CASSLISTDTQYF
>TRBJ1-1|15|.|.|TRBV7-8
TGTGCCAGCAGAACCCTACAGGGAGTGAACACTGAAGCTTTCTTT
CASRTLQGVNTEAFF
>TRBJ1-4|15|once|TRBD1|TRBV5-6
TGTGCCAGCAGTTACCCGGGACAGCATAATGAAAAACTGTTTTTT
CASSYPGQHNEKLFF
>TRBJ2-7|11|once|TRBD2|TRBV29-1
TGCAGCGGGGGGGGATTCTACGAGCAGTACTTC
CSGGGFYEQYF
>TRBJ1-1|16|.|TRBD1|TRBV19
TGTGCCAGTAGCAGTGGGAGGACAGGGAGACTCACTGAAGCTTTCTTT
CASSSGRTGRLTEAFF
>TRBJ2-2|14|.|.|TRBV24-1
TGTGCCACCAGTGATTTGGGAAACACCGGGGAGCTGTTTTTT
CATSDLGNTGELFF
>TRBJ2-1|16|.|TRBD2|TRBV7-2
TGTGCCAGCAGCTTTCCCTTAGCGGGAGGGAGAAATGAGCAGTTCTTC
CASSFPLAGGRNEQFF
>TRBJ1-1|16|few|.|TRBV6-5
TGTGCCAGCAGTTACTCGATTGGCAGAAGGAACACTGAAGCTTTCTTT
CASSYSIGRRNTEAFF
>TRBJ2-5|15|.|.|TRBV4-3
TGCGCCAGCAGCCAAGAAACTGGGGGCAAAGCGGCCCAGTACTTC
CASSQETGGKAAQYF
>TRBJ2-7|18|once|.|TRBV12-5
TGTGCTAGTGGTTTGGTATTTCCAGGGCCCCTCGCCTACTACGAGCAGTACTTC
CASGLVFPGPLAYYEQYF
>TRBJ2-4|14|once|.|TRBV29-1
TGCAGCGCTGCGGAACAGGGCGTTCAAAACATTCAGTACTTC
CSAAEQGVQNIQYF